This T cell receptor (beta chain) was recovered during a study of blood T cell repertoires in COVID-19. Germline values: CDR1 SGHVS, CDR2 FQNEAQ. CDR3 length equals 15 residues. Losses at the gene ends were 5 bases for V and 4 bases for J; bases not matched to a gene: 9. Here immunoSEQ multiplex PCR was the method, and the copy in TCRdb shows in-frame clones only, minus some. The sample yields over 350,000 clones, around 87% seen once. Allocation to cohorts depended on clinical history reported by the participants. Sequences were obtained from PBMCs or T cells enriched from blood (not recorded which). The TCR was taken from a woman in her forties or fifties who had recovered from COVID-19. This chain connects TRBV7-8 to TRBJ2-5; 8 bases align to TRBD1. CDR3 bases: TGTGCCAGCAGCCTACGGACAGGGCAAACAGAGACCCAGTACTTC. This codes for CASSLRTGQTETQYF.